The source of this TCR beta chain is a study of cytomegalovirus exposure and HLA in healthy donors. Study results and caveats: The authors enumerated over 150 TCR beta chains as linked to cytomegalovirus. TCR beta chains associated with HLA were, in a later analysis, more clonally expanded than equally common others. One variant, a missense change in DCLRE1C, was linked in a later analysis to TCR beta V- and J-gene trimming. It is likely that the observed cluster of highly shared sequence variants was a sequencing artifact.

Details on this clone: As yet, its antigen is unknown.

Primers for the PCR totalled 60 Vbeta and 13 Jbeta. TCRdb's copy holds only in-frame clones and misses some; the assay was immunoSEQ multiplex PCR. The repertoire has 130,000 or so clones, approximately 72% of them found once; the top ten carry over 1.5%. The CDR3 extends over 13 amino acids. The V end was cut by 8 bases, the J end by 0 bases, with 8 bases between. The V gene's germline CDR1 is MNHEY and CDR2 SMNVEV (reference sequence). The receptor was derived from a man younger than 35 in good health and CMV-seronegative. Sequenced material: PBMCs. V usage is TRBV27 and J usage is TRBJ1-5; possibly TRBD1 for D (6 bases). The CDR3 reads CASRTASNQPQHF. The DNA for the CDR3 is TGTGCCAGCCGGACAGCTAGCAATCAGCCCCAGCATTTT.